This is a list of T cell receptor beta chains from one sample in a study of CD8 T cells in Susac syndrome. TCRdb re-called the immunoSEQ multiplex PCR reads through MiXCR, storing one row per CDR3 protein. The sample has some 120,000 distinct CDR3 sequences; around 94% are singletons. The sample consisted of CD4+ T cells from PBMCs. The receptors derive from a human donor with multiple sclerosis. The CDR3 runs from the conserved cysteine through the conserved F or W. Each record gives: clone size, V gene, D gene, J gene, CDR3 length, CDR3 protein, CDR3 DNA. D genes are given only for firm matches. Clone size is not always given. Where it is, it says once, few, many or a class for expanded clones.

clone size: NA; V gene: TRBV4-2; D gene: TRBD2; J gene: TRBJ2-7; CDR3 length: 17; CDR3 protein: CASSPVGGQGLTYEQYF; CDR3 DNA: TGTGCCAGCAGCCCAGTGGGCGGGCAGGGACTAACCTACGAGCAGTACTTC
clone size: NA; V gene: TRBV7-9; D gene: NA; J gene: TRBJ1-2; CDR3 length: 14; CDR3 protein: CASSSTTGYYGYTF; CDR3 DNA: TGTGCCAGCAGCTCCACGACGGGATACTATGGCTACACCTTC
clone size: NA; V gene: TRBV6-2/TRBV6-3; D gene: NA; J gene: TRBJ2-5; CDR3 length: 16; CDR3 protein: CASSYNPSAAQETQYF; CDR3 DNA: TGTGCCAGCAGTTACAACCCCTCAGCGGCTCAAGAGACCCAGTACTTC
clone size: NA; V gene: TRBV30; D gene: TRBD2; J gene: TRBJ2-2; CDR3 length: 18; CDR3 protein: CAWSRTSGGDPKAGELFF; CDR3 DNA: TGTGCCTGGAGTAGGACTAGCGGGGGGGATCCCAAGGCCGGGGAGCTGTTTTTT
clone size: NA; V gene: TRBV6-1; D gene: NA; J gene: TRBJ1-1; CDR3 length: 18; CDR3 protein: CASSEGTESWGGWTEAFF; CDR3 DNA: TGTGCCAGCAGTGAAGGAACTGAAAGTTGGGGGGGGTGGACTGAAGCTTTCTTT
clone size: NA; V gene: TRBV30; D gene: NA; J gene: TRBJ1-1; CDR3 length: 11; CDR3 protein: CAWNRYGEAFF; CDR3 DNA: TGTGCCTGGAACAGATACGGTGAAGCTTTCTTT
clone size: few; V gene: TRBV4-2; D gene: NA; J gene: TRBJ2-7; CDR3 length: 18; CDR3 protein: CASSQDSSTGVSSYEQYF; CDR3 DNA: TGTGCCAGCAGCCAAGATTCGTCCACGGGGGTGAGCTCCTACGAGCAGTACTTC
clone size: NA; V gene: TRBV5-1; D gene: NA; J gene: TRBJ1-1; CDR3 length: 14; CDR3 protein: CASSDLLGGTEAFF; CDR3 DNA: TGCGCCAGCAGCGACTTATTAGGAGGCACTGAAGCTTTCTTT
clone size: once; V gene: TRBV5-1; D gene: TRBD1; J gene: TRBJ1-1; CDR3 length: 13; CDR3 protein: CATRRDSNTEAFF; CDR3 DNA: TGCGCCACCCGACGGGACAGCAACACTGAAGCTTTCTTT
clone size: NA; V gene: TRBV7-3; D gene: TRBD1; J gene: TRBJ2-4; CDR3 length: 15; CDR3 protein: CARLHPGQRRNIQYF; CDR3 DNA: TGTGCCAGGCTACATCCGGGACAGAGAAGGAACATTCAGTACTTC
clone size: NA; V gene: TRBV7-9; D gene: TRBD1; J gene: TRBJ2-2; CDR3 length: 16; CDR3 protein: CASSSWDSWNTGELFF; CDR3 DNA: TGTGCCAGCAGCTCATGGGACAGCTGGAACACCGGGGAGCTGTTTTTT